This TCR beta chain is from a study of T cells in Graves' hyperthyroidism and ophthalmopathy. Overall study findings and caveats: Researchers found most expanded thyroid clonotypes above 0.001 in blood as well.

Trimming cost V 9 bases and J 8 bases, with 20 bases left between them. The CDR3 length is 14 residues. The V gene's germline CDR1 is MNHEY and CDR2 SMNVEV (reference sequence). Stable Graves' hyperthyroidism meant no ophthalmopathy progression within 18 months. This clonotype was recorded many times. Its antigen is not identified. TCR beta CDR3 regions were amplified from RNA transcripts. A set of HTBI primers served as the primers for a first-round RT-PCR of the TCR CDR3. MiXCR was run by TCRdb on the multiplex PCR reads, yielding one entry per CDR3 protein. The sample lists fewer than 700,000 distinct CDR3 sequences, roughly 15% occurring once.

The TCR originated in a woman aged 30 to 39 with Graves' hyperthyroidism. V usage is TRBV27 and J usage is TRBJ2-1; a weak D match, TRBD1 (6 bases). The sample taken for sequencing was blood. Written as DNA, the CDR3 is TGTGCCAGTTCACTCGCAGGGGAGATCGATGAGCAGTTCTTC. Its translation is CASSLAGEIDEQFF.